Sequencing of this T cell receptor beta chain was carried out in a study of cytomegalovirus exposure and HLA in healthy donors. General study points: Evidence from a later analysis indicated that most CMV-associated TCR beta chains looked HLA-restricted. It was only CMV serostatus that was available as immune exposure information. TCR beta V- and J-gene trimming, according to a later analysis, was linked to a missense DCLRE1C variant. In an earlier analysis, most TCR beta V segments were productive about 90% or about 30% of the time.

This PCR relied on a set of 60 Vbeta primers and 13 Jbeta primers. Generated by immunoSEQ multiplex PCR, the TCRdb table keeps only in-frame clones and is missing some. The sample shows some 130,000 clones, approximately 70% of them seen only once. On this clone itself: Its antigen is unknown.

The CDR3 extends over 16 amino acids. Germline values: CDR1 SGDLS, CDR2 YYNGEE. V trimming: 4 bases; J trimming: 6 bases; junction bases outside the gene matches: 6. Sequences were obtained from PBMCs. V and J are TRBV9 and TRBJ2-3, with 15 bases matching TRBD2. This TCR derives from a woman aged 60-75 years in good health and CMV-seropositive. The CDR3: CASSTRTSGGADTQYF. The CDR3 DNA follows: TGTGCCAGCAGCACCCGGACTAGCGGGGGGGCGGATACGCAGTATTTT.